Shown below are 27 T cell receptor beta chains from a single sample sequenced in a study of graft-versus-host responses after intestinal transplantation. Libraries were prepared by immunoSEQ multiplex PCR; TCRdb keeps only in-frame clonotypes and omits some of them. The profile shows under 130,000 clones, more than 85% of them singletons. Antigen specificity for these receptors is unknown. The sample here was unstimulated CD8+ T cells sorted from spleen or lymph node cells, taken before intestinal transplant. These receptors were obtained from a human donor who received an intestinal transplant.

The V and J genes are TRBV2 and TRBJ2-5, with D perhaps matching TRBD2 (8 bases). The germline V gene encodes CDR1 SNHLY and CDR2 FYNNEI. The V and J ends lost 2 bases and 5 bases respectively, with 15 bases between them. This CDR3 is 15 amino acids long. The DNA of the CDR3 is TGTGCCAGCAGTGAACGGGAGGGGGCGTGGGAGACCCAGTACTTC. This translates into CASSEREGAWETQYF.

The V gene is TRBV10-2, the J gene TRBJ2-2; D is possibly TRBD2 (5 bases). Germline V gene data show CDR1 as WSHSY and CDR2 as SAAADI. Trimming left V 4 bases short and J 7 bases short, with 10 bases between. There are 13 residues in the CDR3. CDR3 coding DNA: TGCGCCAGCAGTGCCCCGGGGAGCGGGGAGCTGTTTTTT. Its protein product is CASSAPGSGELFF.

There are a few counts of this clone. This chain links TRBV4-1 with TRBJ1-5; no clear D gene. Germline V gene lookup returns CDR1 MGHRA and CDR2 YSYEKL. This CDR3 has 15 residues. Trimming pared 1 base from V and 2 bases from J, leaving 9 bases between. CDR3 amino acids: CASSQVGVGNQPQHF. Here the CDR3 DNA reads TGCGCCAGCAGCCAAGTAGGTGTAGGCAATCAGCCCCAGCATTTT.

The V gene is TRBV27, the J gene TRBJ2-6, with 7 bases aligning to TRBD2. V lost 2 bases to trimming and J lost 4 bases; unmatched junction nucleotides: 17. The germline V gene encodes CDR1 MNHEY and CDR2 SMNVEV (reference sequence). CDR3 length: 20 amino acids. CDR3 in DNA: TGTGCCAGCAGTTTAAGCGCTCCGGGACTAAGTGGCGTCGGGGCCAACGTCCTGACTTTC. This encodes CASSLSAPGLSGVGANVLTF.

The chain recombines TRBV2 with TRBJ2-7, with D perhaps matching TRBD1 (6 bases). Germline V gives CDR1 SNHLY, CDR2 FYNNEI. This CDR3 spans 14 amino acids. Trimming took off 1 base at V and 4 bases at J, with 11 bases between the two ends. The CDR3 loop reads CASSEGPGDYEQYF. DNA for the CDR3: TGTGCCAGCAGTGAAGGTCCAGGGGATTACGAGCAGTACTTC. The whole variable domain, remainder taken from reference TRBV2 and TRBJ2-7, is EPEVTQTPSHQVTQMGQEVILRCVPISNHLYFYWYRQILGQKVEFLVSFYNNEISEKSEIFDDQFSVERPDGSNFTLKIRSTKLEDSAMYFCASSEGPGDYEQYFGPGTRLTVT.

The chain recombines TRBV27 with TRBJ2-1, with TRBD2 identical over 9 bases. The CDR3 length is 17 residues. Germline CDR1 reads MNHEY; CDR2 reads SMNVEV (reference sequence). Germline trimming cut 5 bases from V and 0 bases from J; bases unmatched to any gene: 8. The CDR3 is CASSPSSGGFSYNEQFF. In DNA, the CDR3 is TGTGCCAGCAGTCCCAGTAGCGGGGGCTTCTCCTACAATGAGCAGTTCTTC.

The rearrangement uses TRBV19 and TRBJ2-1; perhaps TRBD1 as D (5 bases). The CDR3 covers 14 residues. V was pared by 3 bases and J by 2 bases, with 8 bases between. CDR1 and CDR2 from the germline V gene are LNHDA and SQIVND (reference sequence). Here the CDR3 reads CASSIQDTYNEQFF. In DNA form, the CDR3 reads TGTGCCAGTAGTATCCAGGACACCTACAATGAGCAGTTCTTC.

This chain connects TRBV13 to TRBJ2-6, with 11 bases matching TRBD2. V was clipped by 2 bases and J by 2 bases; unmatched bases: 2. The CDR3 runs 17 residues. Germline V gives CDR1 PRHDT, CDR2 FYEKMQ (reference sequence). The DNA of the CDR3 is TGTGCCAGCAGCTTACTAGCGGGGGGTGCTGGGGCCAACGTCCTGACTTTC. Amino acid sequence: CASSLLAGGAGANVLTF.

This rearrangement joins TRBV2 to TRBJ2-5; 12 nucleotides match TRBD1. The junction had 11 bases not matched to a gene; V was cut back by 7 bases and J by 5 bases. Germline assignment: CDR1 SNHLY and CDR2 FYNNEI. The CDR3 has 16 residues. As DNA, the CDR3 is TGTGCCAGCACCCGAACTTGGGACAGGGGGCTGGAGACCCAGTACTTC. This codes for CASTRTWDRGLETQYF.

The V gene is TRBV29-1, the J gene TRBJ2-7; D possibly uses TRBD1 or TRBD2 (5 bases each). Per the germline V gene, CDR1 is SQVTM and CDR2 is ANQGSEA. This CDR3 spans 13 amino acids. V lost 6 bases, J lost 2 bases, and 14 bases lay in between. The CDR3 loop reads CSVRGRLPYEQYF. CDR3 DNA: TGCAGCGTGAGGGGACGCCTCCCCTACGAGCAGTACTTC.

V is TRBV28 and J is TRBJ2-1; perhaps TRBD2 as D (7 bases). The V and J ends lost 3 bases and 4 bases respectively, with 10 bases between them. The germline gives CDR1 MDHEN, CDR2 SYDVKM. There are 14 residues in the CDR3. The CDR3 DNA is TGTGCCAGCAGTTTTGGGGGGGCATACAATGAGCAGTTCTTC. Encoded protein: CASSFGGAYNEQFF.

V is TRBV27 and J is TRBJ1-6, with D possibly being TRBD1 (6 bases). The CDR3 contains 16 residues. V was shortened by 5 bases and J by 10 bases, with 21 bases between the two germline ends. Germline-derived CDR1 and CDR2 are MNHEY and SMNVEV (reference sequence). The CDR3 loop is CASSDTGSRLRSPLHF. CDR3 DNA sequence: TGTGCCAGCAGTGATACAGGGTCCCGGCTGCGGTCACCCCTCCACTTT.

The rearrangement links TRBV4-1 to TRBJ2-1, with D possibly being TRBD2 (5 bases). Germline CDR1 reads MGHRA; CDR2 reads YSYEKL. Trimming removed 3 bases at V and 0 bases at J, with 9 bases between. The CDR3 length is 15 residues. This chain's CDR3 is CASSQDWGSYNEQFF. The CDR3 DNA reads as TGCGCCAGCAGCCAGGACTGGGGCTCCTACAATGAGCAGTTCTTC.

The CDR3 protein is CASLDRENLHYNEQFF. CDR3 bases: TGTGCCAGTCTCGACAGGGAGAATCTACACTACAATGAGCAGTTCTTC. The rearrangement links TRBV2 to TRBJ2-1; 7 bases are a match to TRBD1. CDR1 and CDR2 from the germline V gene are SNHLY and FYNNEI. V was pared by 9 bases and J by 3 bases, with 14 bases of the junction left unmatched. This CDR3 region has 16 residues.

The CDR3 DNA sequence: TGTGCCAGCAGCTTCCCGCGGGGGGACGGCTACACCTTC. Translating gives CASSFPRGDGYTF. The chain links TRBV7-9 to TRBJ1-2, with a tentative D call TRBD1 (5 bases). Looked up from germline, CDR1 is SEHNR and CDR2 is FQNEAQ (reference sequence). Trimming stripped 3 bases from V and 8 bases from J, with 13 bases between. There are 13 residues in the CDR3.

The V gene is TRBV14, the J gene TRBJ1-3; possibly TRBD1 for D (5 bases). The CDR3 length is 16 residues. Trimming left V 3 bases short and J 0 bases short, with 12 bases between. Germline lookup yields CDR1 SGHDN and CDR2 FVKESK. Here the CDR3 reads CASSQFSGFSGNTIYF. The CDR3 DNA reads as TGTGCCAGCAGCCAGTTCTCAGGGTTCTCTGGAAACACCATATATTTT.

CDR3 DNA: TGCGCCAGCAGCCAAAGAGGTCCGAGGATCGACGCAACTAATGAAAAACTGTTTTTT. Amino acid sequence: CASSQRGPRIDATNEKLFF. The V call is TRBV4-1, the J call TRBJ1-4; D uncertain. V was trimmed by 2 bases and J by 0 bases, leaving 19 bases between them. Germline V gene data show CDR1 as MGHRA and CDR2 as YSYEKL. The CDR3 runs 19 residues.

The V and J genes are TRBV5-1 and TRBJ2-1; a weak D match, TRBD2 (5 bases). CDR1 is SGHRS, CDR2 YFSETQ, per germline. The CDR3 spans 13 residues. Deletions cut 7 bases from V and 4 bases from J, with 12 bases between. The CDR3 DNA reads TGCGCCAGCTCTAGCCCTACATACAATGAGCAGTTCTTC. Amino acids: CASSSPTYNEQFF. Using reference TRBV5-1 and TRBJ2-1 for the parts outside the CDR3, the full variable domain is KAGVTQTPRYLIKTRGQQVTLSCSPISGHRSVSWYQQTPGQGLQFLFEYFSETQRNKGNFPGRFSGRQFSNSRSEMNVSTLELGDSALYLCASSSPTYNEQFFGPGTRLTVL.

The V gene is TRBV9, the J gene TRBJ2-5, with a possible D match to TRBD1 (6 bases). Between the trimmed V and J ends, which lost 0 bases and 13 bases, there was a span of 19 bases. The CDR3 is 14 residues long. Looked up from germline, CDR1 is SGDLS and CDR2 is YYNGEE. The CDR3 nucleotides are TGTGCCAGCAGCGTAGGGCAGACAGGACTCCCCCCGTACTTC. Residues: CASSVGQTGLPPYF. Based on the CDR3 plus reference TRBV9 and TRBJ2-5, the full variable domain is DSGVTQTPKHLITATGQRVTLRCSPRSGDLSVYWYQQSLDQGLQFLIQYYNGEERAKGNILERFSAQQFPDLHSELNLSSLELGDSALYFCASSVGQTGLPPYFGPGTRLLVL.

This chain links TRBV11-3 with TRBJ2-4; D possibly corresponds to TRBD1 (5 bases). Trimming took off 0 bases at V and 0 bases at J, with 21 bases between the two ends. Germline loops: CDR1 SGHNT, CDR2 YENEEA. The CDR3 has 20 amino acids. CDR3 coding DNA: TGTGCCAGCAGCTTAGAAGGTTGGGCAGGGAAACTGGGAGCCAAAAACATTCAGTACTTC. This translates into CASSLEGWAGKLGAKNIQYF.

The chain employs TRBV2 and TRBJ2-1; D gene unclear. Trimming removed 3 bases from V and 3 bases from J, with 9 bases in between. Germline-derived CDR1 and CDR2 are SNHLY and FYNNEI. The CDR3 is 14 amino acids. The CDR3 is CASSELGSYNEQFF. DNA for the CDR3: TGTGCCAGCAGTGAGTTAGGCAGCTACAATGAGCAGTTCTTC.

J is TRBJ1-2 and V is TRBV19; possible D gene TRBD1, 5 bases. Germline V gene lookup returns CDR1 LNHDA and CDR2 SQIVND (reference sequence). The CDR3 spans 12 residues. Trimming left V 6 bases short and J 2 bases short, with 7 bases between. CDR3 DNA: TGTGCCAGTAGGGGGCTGAACTATGGCTACACCTTC. Translation gives CASRGLNYGYTF.

The genes are TRBV19 and TRBJ2-7, with D possibly matching TRBD2 (5 bases). V was cut by 5 bases and J by 1 base, with 15 bases left in between. CDR3 size: 15 residues. Germline loops: CDR1 LNHDA, CDR2 SQIVND (reference sequence). Here the CDR3 reads CASSPGESRSYEQYF. In DNA, the CDR3 is TGTGCCAGTAGTCCCGGGGAGAGTAGGTCCTACGAGCAGTACTTC.

V is TRBV7-8 and J is TRBJ2-7; 7 nucleotides agree with TRBD1. The CDR3 is made up of 15 amino acids. After removal of 3 bases from V and 2 bases from J, the junction contained 7 bases not matched to a gene. Germline CDR1 and CDR2: SGHVS and FQNEAQ. The CDR3 nucleotides read TGTGCCAGCAGCTTCGACCCGACAGGGACCTACGAGCAGTACTTC. Translation: CASSFDPTGTYEQYF.

The chain carries TRBV4-1 and TRBJ2-7; 7 nucleotides agree with TRBD1. The CDR3 runs to 14 residues. Trimming at V came to 4 bases and at J to 6 bases, leaving 9 bases not matched to a gene. Per the germline V gene, CDR1 is MGHRA and CDR2 is YSYEKL. Written as DNA, the CDR3 is TGCGCCAGCAGCCCGACCAGACAGGGTACCGAGCAGTACTTC. Its translation is CASSPTRQGTEQYF.

The chain links TRBV5-4 to TRBJ1-1; D is unresolved. CDR1 and CDR2 from the germline V gene are SGHNT and YYREEE (reference sequence). The CDR3 loop spans 14 amino acids. Deletions cut 6 bases from V and 3 bases from J, with 15 bases between. The CDR3 DNA is TGTGCCAGCAACCCGACTCCCTTAGACACTGAAGCTTTCTTT. Amino acids: CASNPTPLDTEAFF.

The chain combines TRBV19 with TRBJ1-1; tentative D call: TRBD1 (5 bases). V was pared by 3 bases and J by 4 bases, with 15 bases between. This CDR3 is 15 amino acids long. Germline CDR1 is LNHDA and CDR2 is SQIVND (reference sequence). The CDR3 spells CASSMVGPAGTEAFF. The CDR3 DNA reads as TGTGCCAGTAGTATGGTGGGACCCGCGGGCACTGAAGCTTTCTTT.